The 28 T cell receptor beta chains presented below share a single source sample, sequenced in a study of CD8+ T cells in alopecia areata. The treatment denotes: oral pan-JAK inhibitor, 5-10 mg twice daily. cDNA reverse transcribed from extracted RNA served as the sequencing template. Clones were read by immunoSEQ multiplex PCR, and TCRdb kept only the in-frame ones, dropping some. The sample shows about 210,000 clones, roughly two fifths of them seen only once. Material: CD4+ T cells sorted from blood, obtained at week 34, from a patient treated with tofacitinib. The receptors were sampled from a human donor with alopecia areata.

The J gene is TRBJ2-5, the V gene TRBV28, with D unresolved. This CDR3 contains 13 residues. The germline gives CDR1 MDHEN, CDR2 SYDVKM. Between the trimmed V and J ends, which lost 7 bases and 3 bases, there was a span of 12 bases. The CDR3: CASTRANEETQYF. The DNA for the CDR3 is TGTGCCAGCACCCGAGCGAACGAAGAGACCCAGTACTTC.

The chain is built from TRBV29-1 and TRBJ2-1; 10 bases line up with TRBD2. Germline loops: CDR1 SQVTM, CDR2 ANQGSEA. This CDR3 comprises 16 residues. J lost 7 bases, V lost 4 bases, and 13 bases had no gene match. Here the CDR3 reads CSVASSSGSGLNEQFF. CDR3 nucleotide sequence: TGCAGCGTTGCCTCCTCTAGCGGGAGTGGTCTGAATGAGCAGTTCTTC.

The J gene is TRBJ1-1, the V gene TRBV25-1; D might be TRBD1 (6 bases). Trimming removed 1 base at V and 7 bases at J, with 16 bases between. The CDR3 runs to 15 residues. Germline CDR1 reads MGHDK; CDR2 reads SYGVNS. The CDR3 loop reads CASSESYRVGGEAFF. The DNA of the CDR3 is TGTGCCAGCAGTGAATCGTACAGGGTCGGAGGTGAAGCTTTCTTT.

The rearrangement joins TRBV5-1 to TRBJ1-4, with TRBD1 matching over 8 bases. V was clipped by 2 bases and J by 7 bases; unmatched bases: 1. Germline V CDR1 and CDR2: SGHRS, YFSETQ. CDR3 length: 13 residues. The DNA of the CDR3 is TGCGCCAGCAGCTTACAGGGGGGTGAAAAACTGTTTTTT. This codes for CASSLQGGEKLFF.

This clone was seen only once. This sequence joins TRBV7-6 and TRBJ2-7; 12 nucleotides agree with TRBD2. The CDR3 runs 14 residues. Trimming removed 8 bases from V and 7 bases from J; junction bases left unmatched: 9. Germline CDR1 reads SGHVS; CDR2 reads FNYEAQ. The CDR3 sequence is CASSQTSGSLEQYF. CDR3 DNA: TGTGCCAGCTCCCAGACTAGCGGGAGTCTGGAGCAGTACTTC.

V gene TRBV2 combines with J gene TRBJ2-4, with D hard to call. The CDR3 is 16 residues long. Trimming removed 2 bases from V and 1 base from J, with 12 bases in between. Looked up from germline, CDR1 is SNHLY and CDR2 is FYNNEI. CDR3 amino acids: CASSEWMGMAKNIQYF. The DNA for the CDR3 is TGTGCCAGCAGTGAATGGATGGGGATGGCCAAAAACATTCAGTACTTC. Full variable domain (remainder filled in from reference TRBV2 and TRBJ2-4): EPEVTQTPSHQVTQMGQEVILRCVPISNHLYFYWYRQILGQKVEFLVSFYNNEISEKSEIFDDQFSVERPDGSNFTLKIRSTKLEDSAMYFCASSEWMGMAKNIQYFGAGTRLSVL.

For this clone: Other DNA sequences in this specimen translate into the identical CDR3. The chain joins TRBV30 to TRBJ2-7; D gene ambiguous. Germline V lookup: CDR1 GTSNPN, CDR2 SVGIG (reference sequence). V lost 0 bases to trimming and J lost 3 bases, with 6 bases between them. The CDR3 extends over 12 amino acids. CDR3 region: CAWSVLGYEQYF. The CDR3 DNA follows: TGTGCCTGGAGTGTATTAGGCTACGAGCAGTACTTC.

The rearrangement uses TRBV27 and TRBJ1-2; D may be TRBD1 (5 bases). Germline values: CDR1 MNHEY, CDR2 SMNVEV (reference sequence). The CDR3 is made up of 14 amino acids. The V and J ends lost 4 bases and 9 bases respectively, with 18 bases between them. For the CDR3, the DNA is TGTGCCAGCAGTTCCCAGGGAGTTGTGGGCAGCTACACCTTC. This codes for CASSSQGVVGSYTF.

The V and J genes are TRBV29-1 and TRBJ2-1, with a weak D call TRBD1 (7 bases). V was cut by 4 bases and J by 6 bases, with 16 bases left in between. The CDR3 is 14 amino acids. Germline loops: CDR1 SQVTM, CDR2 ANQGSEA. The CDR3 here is CSVGTGGLRNEQFF. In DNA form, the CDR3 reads TGCAGCGTTGGGACAGGAGGACTACGCAATGAGCAGTTCTTC.

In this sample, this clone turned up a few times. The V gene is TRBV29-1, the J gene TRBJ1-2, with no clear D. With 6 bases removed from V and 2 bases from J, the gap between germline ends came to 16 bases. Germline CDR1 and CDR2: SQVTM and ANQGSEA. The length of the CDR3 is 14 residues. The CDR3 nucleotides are TGCAGCGTAGCTTTTCGGGCTCGGAACTATGGCTACACCTTC. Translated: CSVAFRARNYGYTF.

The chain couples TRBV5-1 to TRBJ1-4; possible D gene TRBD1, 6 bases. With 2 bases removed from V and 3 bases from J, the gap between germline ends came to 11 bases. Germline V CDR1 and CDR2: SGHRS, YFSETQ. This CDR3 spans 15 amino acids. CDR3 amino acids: CASSFGQTSNEKLFF. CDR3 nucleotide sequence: TGCGCCAGCAGCTTCGGACAGACGTCTAATGAAAAACTGTTTTTT.

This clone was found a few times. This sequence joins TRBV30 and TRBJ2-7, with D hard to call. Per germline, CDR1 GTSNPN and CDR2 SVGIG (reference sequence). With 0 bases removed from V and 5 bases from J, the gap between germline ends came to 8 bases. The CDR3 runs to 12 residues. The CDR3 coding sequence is TGTGCCTGGAGTGTGTATAACAACGAGCAGTACTTC. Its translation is CAWSVYNNEQYF.

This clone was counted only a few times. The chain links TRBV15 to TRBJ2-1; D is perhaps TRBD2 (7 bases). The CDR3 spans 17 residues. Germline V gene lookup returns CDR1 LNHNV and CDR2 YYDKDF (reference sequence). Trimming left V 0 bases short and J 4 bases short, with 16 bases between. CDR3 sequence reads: CATSRDRTAGAYNEQFF. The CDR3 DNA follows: TGTGCCACCAGCAGAGATCGTACTGCGGGGGCGTACAATGAGCAGTTCTTC.

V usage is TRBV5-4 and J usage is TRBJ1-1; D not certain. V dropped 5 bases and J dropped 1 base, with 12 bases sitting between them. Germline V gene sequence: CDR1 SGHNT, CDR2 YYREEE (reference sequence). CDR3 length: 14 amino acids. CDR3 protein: CASRGAGQNTEAFF. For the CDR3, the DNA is TGTGCCAGCAGGGGTGCGGGCCAGAACACTGAAGCTTTCTTT.

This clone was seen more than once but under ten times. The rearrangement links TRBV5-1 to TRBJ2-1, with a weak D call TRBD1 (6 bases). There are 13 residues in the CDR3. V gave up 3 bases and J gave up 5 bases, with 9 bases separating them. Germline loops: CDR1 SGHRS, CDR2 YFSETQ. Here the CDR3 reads CASSSTGNNEQFF. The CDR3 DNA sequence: TGCGCCAGCAGCTCCACAGGGAACAATGAGCAGTTCTTC.

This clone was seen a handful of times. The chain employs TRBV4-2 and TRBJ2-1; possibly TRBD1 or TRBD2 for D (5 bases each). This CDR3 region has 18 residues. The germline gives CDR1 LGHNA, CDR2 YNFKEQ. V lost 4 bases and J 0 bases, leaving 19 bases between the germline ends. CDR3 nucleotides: TGTGCCAGCAGCCTCCGGGGCGGTGGGATGGGCTCCTACAATGAGCAGTTCTTC. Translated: CASSLRGGGMGSYNEQFF.

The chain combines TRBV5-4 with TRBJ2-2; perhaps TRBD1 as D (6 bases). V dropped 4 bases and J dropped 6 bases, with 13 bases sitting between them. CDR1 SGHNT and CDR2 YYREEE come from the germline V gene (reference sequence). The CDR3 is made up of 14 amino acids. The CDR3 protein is CASSIRGRSGELFF. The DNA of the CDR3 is TGTGCCAGCAGCATCAGGGGAAGGTCCGGGGAGCTGTTTTTT.

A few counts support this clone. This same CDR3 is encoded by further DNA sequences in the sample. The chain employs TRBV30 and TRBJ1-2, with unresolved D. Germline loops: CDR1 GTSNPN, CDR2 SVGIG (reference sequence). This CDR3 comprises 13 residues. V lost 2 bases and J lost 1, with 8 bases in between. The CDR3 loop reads CAWSLGINYGYTF. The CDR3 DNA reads TGTGCCTGGAGTTTGGGTATTAACTATGGCTACACCTTC.

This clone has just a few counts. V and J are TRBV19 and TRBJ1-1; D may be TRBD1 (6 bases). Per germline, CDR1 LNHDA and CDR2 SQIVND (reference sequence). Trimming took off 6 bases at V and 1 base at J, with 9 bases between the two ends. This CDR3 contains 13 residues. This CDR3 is CASSSTGNTEAFF. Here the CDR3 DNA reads TGTGCCAGTAGCTCGACAGGGAACACTGAAGCTTTCTTT.

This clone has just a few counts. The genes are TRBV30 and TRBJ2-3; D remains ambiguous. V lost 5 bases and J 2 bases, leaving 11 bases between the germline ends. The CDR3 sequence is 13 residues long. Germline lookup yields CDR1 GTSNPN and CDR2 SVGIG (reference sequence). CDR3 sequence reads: CAWDGGVTDTQYF. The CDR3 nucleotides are TGTGCCTGGGACGGCGGAGTCACAGATACGCAGTATTTT.

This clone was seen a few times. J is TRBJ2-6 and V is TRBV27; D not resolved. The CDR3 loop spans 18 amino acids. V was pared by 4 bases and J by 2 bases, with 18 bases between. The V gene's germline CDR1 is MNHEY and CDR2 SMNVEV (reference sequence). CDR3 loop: CASSSYGLGPAGANVLTF. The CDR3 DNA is TGTGCCAGCAGTTCCTACGGTCTTGGGCCGGCTGGGGCCAACGTCCTGACTTTC.

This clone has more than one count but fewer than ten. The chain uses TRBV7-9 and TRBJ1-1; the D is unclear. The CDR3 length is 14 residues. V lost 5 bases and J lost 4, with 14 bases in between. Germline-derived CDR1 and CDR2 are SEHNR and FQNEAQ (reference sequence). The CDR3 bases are TGTGCCAGCAGCGGAAGGAGTGCCGGCACTGAAGCTTTCTTT. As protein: CASSGRSAGTEAFF. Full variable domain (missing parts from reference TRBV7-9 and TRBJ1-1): DTGVSQNPRHKITKRGQNVTFRCDPISEHNRLYWYRQTLGQGPEFLTYFQNEAQLEKSRLLSDRFSAERPKGSFSTLEIQRTEQGDSAMYLCASSGRSAGTEAFFGQGTRLTVV.

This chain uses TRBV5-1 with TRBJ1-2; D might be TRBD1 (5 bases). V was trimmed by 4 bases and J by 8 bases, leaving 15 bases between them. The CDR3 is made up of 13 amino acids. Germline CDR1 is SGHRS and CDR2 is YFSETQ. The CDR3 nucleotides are TGCGCCAGCAGCCCGGGGGATATGCGCGGCTACACCTTC. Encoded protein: CASSPGDMRGYTF. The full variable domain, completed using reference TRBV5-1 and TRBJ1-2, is KAGVTQTPRYLIKTRGQQVTLSCSPISGHRSVSWYQQTPGQGLQFLFEYFSETQRNKGNFPGRFSGRQFSNSRSEMNVSTLELGDSALYLCASSPGDMRGYTFGSGTRLTVV.

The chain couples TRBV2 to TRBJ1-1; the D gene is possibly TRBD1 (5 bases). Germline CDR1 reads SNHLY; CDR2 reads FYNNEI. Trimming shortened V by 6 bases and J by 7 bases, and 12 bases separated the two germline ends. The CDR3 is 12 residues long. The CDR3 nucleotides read TGTGCCAGCAGGGGCGGGGGGAGTGAAGCTTTCTTT. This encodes CASRGGGSEAFF.

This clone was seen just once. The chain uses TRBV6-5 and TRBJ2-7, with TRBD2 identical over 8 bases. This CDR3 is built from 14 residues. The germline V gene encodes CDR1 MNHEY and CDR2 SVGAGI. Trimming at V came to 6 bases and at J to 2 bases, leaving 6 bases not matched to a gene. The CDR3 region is CASSRAGVTYEQYF. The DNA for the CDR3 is TGTGCCAGCAGCCGAGCGGGGGTCACCTACGAGCAGTACTTC.

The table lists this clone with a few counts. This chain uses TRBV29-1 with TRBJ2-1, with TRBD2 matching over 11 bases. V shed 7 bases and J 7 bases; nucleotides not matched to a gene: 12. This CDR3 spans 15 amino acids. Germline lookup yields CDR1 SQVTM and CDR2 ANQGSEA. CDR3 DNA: TGCAGCGCCAGGACTAGCGGGCGGTCCAGGAATGAGCAGTTCTTC. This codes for CSARTSGRSRNEQFF.

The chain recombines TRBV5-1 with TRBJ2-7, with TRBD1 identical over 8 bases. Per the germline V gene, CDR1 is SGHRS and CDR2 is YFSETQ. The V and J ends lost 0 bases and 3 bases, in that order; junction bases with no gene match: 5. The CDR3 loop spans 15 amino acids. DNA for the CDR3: TGCGCCAGCAGCTTGGAACCCGGACAGGGCTACGAGCAGTACTTC. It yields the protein CASSLEPGQGYEQYF. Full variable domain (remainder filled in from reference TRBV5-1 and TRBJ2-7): KAGVTQTPRYLIKTRGQQVTLSCSPISGHRSVSWYQQTPGQGLQFLFEYFSETQRNKGNFPGRFSGRQFSNSRSEMNVSTLELGDSALYLCASSLEPGQGYEQYFGPGTRLTVT.

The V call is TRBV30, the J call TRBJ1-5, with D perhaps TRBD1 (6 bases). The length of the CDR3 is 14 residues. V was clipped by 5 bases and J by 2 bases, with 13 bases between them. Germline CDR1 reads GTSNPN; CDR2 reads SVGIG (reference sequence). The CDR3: CAWSSGAGNQPQHF. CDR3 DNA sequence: TGTGCCTGGTCATCGGGGGCAGGCAATCAGCCCCAGCATTTT.